The T cell receptor beta chain under discussion was sequenced for a study of OX40 agonist ivuxolimab in advanced cancers. A single count supports this clone. Measured with immunoSEQ multiplex PCR; TCRdb has only the in-frame clones, and not every one. Among around 89,000 clones listed, roughly 93% were seen once. This sequence was found in an adult with an advanced solid tumor such as melanoma, head and neck, liver or kidney cancer. Sequences were derived from CD4+ or CD8+ T cells sorted from blood, sampled in a trial of the OX40 agonist ivuxolimab.

The CDR3 bases are TGTGCCAGCTCACCACCGAGGCCCACAGGGGAAGAGACCCAGTACTTC. Translating it yields CASSPPRPTGEETQYF. The chain links TRBV18 to TRBJ2-5, with 7 nucleotides matching TRBD1. The germline V gene encodes CDR1 KGHSH and CDR2 LQKENI. The CDR3 consists of 16 residues. The J segment lost 3 bases and the V segment lost 0 bases, leaving 7 bases of the junction unmatched.